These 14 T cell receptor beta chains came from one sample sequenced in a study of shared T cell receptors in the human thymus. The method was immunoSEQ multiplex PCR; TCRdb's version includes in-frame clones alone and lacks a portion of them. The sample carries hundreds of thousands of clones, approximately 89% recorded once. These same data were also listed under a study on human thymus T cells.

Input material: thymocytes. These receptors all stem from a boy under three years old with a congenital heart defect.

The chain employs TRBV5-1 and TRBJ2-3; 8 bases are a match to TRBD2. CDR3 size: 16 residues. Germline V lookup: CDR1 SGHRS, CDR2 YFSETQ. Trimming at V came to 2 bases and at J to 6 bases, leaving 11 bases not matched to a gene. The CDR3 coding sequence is TGCGCCAGCAGCTTACAGCGGGAGCTCATTGGGGATACGCAGTATTTT. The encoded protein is CASSLQRELIGDTQYF.

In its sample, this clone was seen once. The CDR3 nucleotides are TGTGCCAGCAGCCGGGACAGTCAACTCCAAGAGACCCAGTACTTC. Translation: CASSRDSQLQETQYF. The chain recombines TRBV7-2 with TRBJ2-5; 7 bases match TRBD1. This CDR3 has 15 residues. The ends lost 5 bases at V and 1 base at J; junction bases unmatched: 7. Germline assignment: CDR1 SGHTA and CDR2 FQGNSA. Using reference TRBV7-2 and TRBJ2-5 for the parts outside the CDR3, the full variable domain is GAGVSQSPSNKVTEKGKDVELRCDPISGHTALYWYRQSLGQGLEFLIYFQGNSAPDKSGLPSDRFSAERTGGSVSTLTIQRTQQEDSAVYLCASSRDSQLQETQYFGPGTRLLVL.

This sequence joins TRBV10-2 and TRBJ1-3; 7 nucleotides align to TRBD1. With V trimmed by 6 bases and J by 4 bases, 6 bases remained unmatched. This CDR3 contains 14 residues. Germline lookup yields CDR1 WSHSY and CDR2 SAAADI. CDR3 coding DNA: TGCGCCAGCAGGAAACAGGGGAGGGGAAACACCATATATTTT. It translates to CASRKQGRGNTIYF.

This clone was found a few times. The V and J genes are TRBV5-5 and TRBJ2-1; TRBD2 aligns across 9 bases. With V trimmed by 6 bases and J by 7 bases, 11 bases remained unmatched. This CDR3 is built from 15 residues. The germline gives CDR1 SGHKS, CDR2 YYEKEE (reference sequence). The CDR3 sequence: CASIRHPAGGNEQFF. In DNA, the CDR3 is TGTGCCAGCATCCGGCACCCTGCGGGGGGGAATGAGCAGTTCTTC.

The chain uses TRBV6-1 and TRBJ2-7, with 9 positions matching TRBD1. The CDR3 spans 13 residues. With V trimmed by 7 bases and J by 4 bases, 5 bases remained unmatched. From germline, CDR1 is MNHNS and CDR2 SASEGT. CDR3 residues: CASTGQGNYEQYF. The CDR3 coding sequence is TGTGCCAGCACAGGACAGGGGAATTACGAGCAGTACTTC.

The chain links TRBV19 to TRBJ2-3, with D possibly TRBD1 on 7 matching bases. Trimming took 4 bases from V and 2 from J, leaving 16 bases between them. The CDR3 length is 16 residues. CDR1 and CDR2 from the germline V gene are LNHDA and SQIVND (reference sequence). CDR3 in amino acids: CASSTGGGTFTDTQYF. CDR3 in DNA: TGTGCCAGTAGTACAGGGGGAGGCACTTTCACAGATACGCAGTATTTT.

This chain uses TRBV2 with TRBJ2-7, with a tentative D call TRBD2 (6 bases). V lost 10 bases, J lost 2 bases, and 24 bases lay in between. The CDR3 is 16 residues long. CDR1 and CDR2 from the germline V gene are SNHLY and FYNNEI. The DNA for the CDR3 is TGTGCCACCAAGATGGACCCCGGGACTTCTACCTACGAGCAGTACTTC. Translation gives CATKMDPGTSTYEQYF.

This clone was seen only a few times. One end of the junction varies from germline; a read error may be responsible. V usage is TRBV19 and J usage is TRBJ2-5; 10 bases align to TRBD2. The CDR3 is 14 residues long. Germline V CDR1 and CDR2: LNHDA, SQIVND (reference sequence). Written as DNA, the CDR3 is TGTGCCAGTAGTATAGATCTGGGTAGCGGGGGGTCGCACTTC. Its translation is CASSIDLGSGGSHF. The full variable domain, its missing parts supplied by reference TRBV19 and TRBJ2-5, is DGGITQSPKYLFRKEGQNVTLSCEQNLNHDAMYWYRQDPGQGLRLIYYSQIVNDFQKGDIAEGYSVSREKKESFPLTVTSAQKNPTAFYLCASSIDLGSGGSHFGPGTRLLVL.

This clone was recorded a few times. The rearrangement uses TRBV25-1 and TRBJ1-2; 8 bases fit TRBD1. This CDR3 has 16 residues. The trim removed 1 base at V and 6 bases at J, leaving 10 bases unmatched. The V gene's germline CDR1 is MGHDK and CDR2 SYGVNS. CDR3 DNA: TGTGCCAGCAGTGAATCGACTCGACAGGGGACAGATGGCTACACCTTC. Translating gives CASSESTRQGTDGYTF.

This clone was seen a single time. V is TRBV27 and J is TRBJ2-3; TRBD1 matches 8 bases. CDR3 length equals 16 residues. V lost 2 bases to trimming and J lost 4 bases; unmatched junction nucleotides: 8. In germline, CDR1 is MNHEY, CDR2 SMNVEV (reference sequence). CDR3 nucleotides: TGTGCCAGCAGTTTACGGGGGACAGGCCCCTCAGATACGCAGTATTTT. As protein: CASSLRGTGPSDTQYF.

Here the CDR3 DNA reads TGCGCCAGCAGCTTGTATCCGGGAAGTGGAGAGACCCAGTACTTC. Translating it yields CASSLYPGSGETQYF. The rearrangement uses TRBV5-1 and TRBJ2-5; tentative D call: TRBD2 (5 bases). Trimming took 1 base from V and 4 from J, leaving 14 bases between them. Germline loops: CDR1 SGHRS, CDR2 YFSETQ. CDR3 length: 15 residues.

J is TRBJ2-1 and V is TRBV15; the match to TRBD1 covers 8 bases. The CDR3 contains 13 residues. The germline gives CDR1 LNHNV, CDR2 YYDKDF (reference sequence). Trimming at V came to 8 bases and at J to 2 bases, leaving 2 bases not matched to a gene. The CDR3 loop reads CATGDRTYNEQFF. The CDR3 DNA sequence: TGTGCCACCGGGGACAGGACCTACAATGAGCAGTTCTTC.

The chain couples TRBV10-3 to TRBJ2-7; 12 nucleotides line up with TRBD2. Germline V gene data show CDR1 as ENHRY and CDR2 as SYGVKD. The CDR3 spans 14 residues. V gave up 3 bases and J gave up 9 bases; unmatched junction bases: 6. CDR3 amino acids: CAISDAGLAGGQYF. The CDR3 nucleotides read TGTGCCATCAGTGACGCGGGACTAGCGGGCGGGCAGTACTTC.

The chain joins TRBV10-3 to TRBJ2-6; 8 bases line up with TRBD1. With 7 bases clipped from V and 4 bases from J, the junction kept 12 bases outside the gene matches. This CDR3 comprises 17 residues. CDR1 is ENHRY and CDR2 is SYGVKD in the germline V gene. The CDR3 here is CAIKQGGTGYGANVLTF. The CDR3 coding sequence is TGTGCCATCAAACAAGGCGGGACAGGTTACGGGGCCAACGTCCTGACTTTC.